This entry lists 24 T cell receptor beta chains sequenced from one sample in a study of T cell repertoires in cytomegalovirus infection. TCRdb itself ran the reads through MiXCR, one entry per CDR3 protein. The data hold 480,000 or so distinct CDR3 sequences, with about 11% observed a single time. Sequenced input: PBMCs. The receptor source for this set is a human donor in good health (CMV status not recorded). Some clones in this sample may be carry-over from other donors' samples.

This clonotype has a handful of counts. V gene TRBV5-1 combines with J gene TRBJ2-2; D unclear. V was cut by 4 bases and J by 2 bases, with 9 bases left in between. This CDR3 region has 14 residues. Germline V gene sequence: CDR1 SGHRS, CDR2 YFSETQ. The CDR3 DNA reads as TGCGCCAGCAGCAAGACCCTTAACACCGGGGAGCTGTTTTTT. Protein sequence: CASSKTLNTGELFF.

In this sample, this clonotype turned up many times. V gene TRBV19 combines with J gene TRBJ2-3, with D maybe TRBD2 (5 bases). The CDR3 spans 15 residues. V lost 11 bases, J lost 0 bases, and 18 bases lay in between. From germline, CDR1 is LNHDA and CDR2 SQIVND (reference sequence). CDR3 in DNA: TGTGCCTCGGGAAGGGAGTATTCTAGCACAGATACGCAGTATTTT. Translated, it gives CASGREYSSTDTQYF. The full variable domain, its missing parts supplied by reference TRBV19 and TRBJ2-3, is DGGITQSPKYLFRKEGQNVTLSCEQNLNHDAMYWYRQDPGQGLRLIYYSQIVNDFQKGDIAEGYSVSREKKESFPLTVTSAQKNPTAFYLCASGREYSSTDTQYFGPGTRLTVL.

In its sample, this clonotype was seen many times. The genes are TRBV7-2 and TRBJ2-7; TRBD1 aligns across 8 bases. This CDR3 spans 12 amino acids. With V trimmed by 5 bases and J by 6 bases, 3 bases remained unmatched. Per germline, CDR1 SGHTA and CDR2 FQGNSA. The CDR3 sequence is CASSPDRGEQYF. CDR3 in DNA: TGTGCCAGCAGCCCCGACAGGGGCGAGCAGTACTTC.

The V and J genes are TRBV2 and TRBJ2-7; D gene unclear. The CDR3 extends over 13 amino acids. Germline-derived CDR1 and CDR2 are SNHLY and FYNNEI. V was clipped by 2 bases and J by 6 bases, with 11 bases between them. In nucleotides, the CDR3 is TGTGCCAGCAGTGAAACTGGGTGGGGCGAGCAGTACTTC. As protein: CASSETGWGEQYF.

The rearrangement links TRBV5-5 to TRBJ2-5; D gene unclear. Trimming cost V 1 base and J 7 bases, with 11 bases left between them. The CDR3 is 13 amino acids. Germline V gene sequence: CDR1 SGHKS, CDR2 YYEKEE (reference sequence). CDR3 protein: CASSLRSPATQYF. The CDR3 DNA is TGTGCCAGCAGCTTGAGGTCACCAGCGACCCAGTACTTC.

This clonotype was counted ten times or more. The chain uses TRBV6-1 and TRBJ2-3; D gene unclear. The CDR3 has 14 residues. Germline V CDR1 and CDR2: MNHNS, SASEGT. Trimming stripped 2 bases from V and 0 bases from J, with 6 bases between. The CDR3 loop reads CASSERSSTDTQYF. CDR3 DNA: TGTGCCAGCAGTGAACGATCAAGCACAGATACGCAGTATTTT.

This clonotype was detected many times. This rearrangement joins TRBV5-8 to TRBJ2-7, with D possibly TRBD1 on 5 matching bases. CDR1 and CDR2 from the germline V gene are SGHTS and YDEGEE. V was pared by 0 bases and J by 5 bases, with 12 bases between. This CDR3 contains 14 residues. The CDR3 loop is CASSLGQGWNEQYF. The CDR3 region has the DNA TGTGCCAGCAGCTTGGGGCAGGGTTGGAACGAGCAGTACTTC. The full variable domain, its missing parts supplied by reference TRBV5-8 and TRBJ2-7, is EAGVTQSPTHLIKTRGQQATLRCSPISGHTSVYWYQQALGLGLQFLLWYDEGEERNRGNFPPRFSGRQFPNYSSELNVNALELEDSALYLCASSLGQGWNEQYFGPGTRLTVT.

This clonotype was observed many times. A single base separates this from a much larger clone, so it may be a read error. The chain carries TRBV7-2 and TRBJ2-6; D not certain. Germline values: CDR1 SGHTA, CDR2 FQGNSA. Trimming stripped 2 bases from V and 0 bases from J, with 5 bases between. CDR3 length: 15 residues. CDR3: CASSLRVSGANVLTF. Here the CDR3 DNA reads TGTGCCAGCAGCTTAAGGGTCTCTGGGGCCAACGTCCTGACTTTC.

This clonotype was detected many times. Written as DNA, the CDR3 is TGTGCCAGCAGTTACTCGGTTACAGGAGTCTCCATCAACACTGAAGCTTTCTTT. It encodes CASSYSVTGVSINTEAFF. The chain couples TRBV6-2 or TRBV6-3 to TRBJ1-1, with TRBD1 as a possible D gene (5 bases). The CDR3 has 18 amino acids. The ends were cut back, 0 bases at V and 2 bases at J, with 19 bases in the middle. CDR1 MNHEY and CDR2 SVGEGT come from the germline V gene.

V is TRBV3-1 and J is TRBJ2-7; D may match TRBD1 or TRBD2 (5 bases each). The V gene's germline CDR1 is LGHDT and CDR2 YNNKEL (reference sequence). V lost 1 base and J 2 bases, leaving 9 bases between the germline ends. CDR3 length: 14 residues. The CDR3 region is CASSQGGVAYEQYF. The CDR3 region has the DNA TGTGCCAGCAGCCAAGGAGGGGTGGCCTACGAGCAGTACTTC.

The gene calls are TRBV29-1 and TRBJ2-3; unclear D gene. The CDR3 totals 12 residues. In germline, CDR1 is SQVTM, CDR2 ANQGSEA. V was cut by 6 bases and J by 1 base, with 8 bases left in between. CDR3 DNA: TGCAGCGTCGTCCGAGGCACAGATACGCAGTATTTT. This translates into CSVVRGTDTQYF.

At least ten counts were recorded for this clonotype. The rearrangement joins TRBV11-2 to TRBJ2-1, with 8 bases identical to TRBD1. Germline V lookup: CDR1 SGHAT, CDR2 FQNNGV. The junction had 9 bases not matched to a gene; V was cut back by 4 bases and J by 4 bases. The CDR3 loop spans 16 amino acids. The CDR3 is CASSSIGQGKYNEQFF. CDR3 nucleotides: TGTGCCAGCAGCTCCATCGGACAGGGCAAATACAATGAGCAGTTCTTC.

This rearrangement joins TRBV30 to TRBJ1-1; D unresolved. Germline CDR1 reads GTSNPN; CDR2 reads SVGIG (reference sequence). This CDR3 region has 12 residues. V shed 0 bases and J shed 6 bases, with 8 bases lying between them. This chain's CDR3 is CAWSVPWAEAFF. CDR3 bases: TGTGCCTGGAGTGTTCCCTGGGCTGAAGCTTTCTTT.

The chain joins TRBV5-6 to TRBJ1-5; D gene unclear. Looked up from germline, CDR1 is SGHDT and CDR2 is YYEEEE. This CDR3 contains 13 residues. The V end was cut by 5 bases, the J end by 7 bases, with 13 bases between. CDR3 residues: CASSVGSYQPQHF. CDR3 in DNA: TGTGCCAGCAGTGTCGGCAGCTACCAGCCCCAGCATTTT.

This clonotype occurred many times. The chain employs TRBV19 and TRBJ1-2; D is perhaps TRBD1 (6 bases). The CDR3 sequence is 14 residues long. V was shortened by 10 bases and J by 5 bases, with 20 bases between the two germline ends. The V gene's germline CDR1 is LNHDA and CDR2 SQIVND (reference sequence). CDR3 region: CATATSTGSYGYTF. The CDR3 DNA follows: TGTGCCACTGCGACTTCGACAGGATCTTATGGCTACACCTTC.

This clonotype was detected many times. The rearrangement joins TRBV7-2 to TRBJ1-1; D gene unclear. Germline loops: CDR1 SGHTA, CDR2 FQGNSA. V was trimmed by 0 bases and J by 5 bases, leaving 13 bases between them. CDR3 size: 15 residues. CDR3 coding DNA: TGTGCCAGCAGCTTAGCGTCCAGGATAGGGACTGAAGCTTTCTTT. Protein product: CASSLASRIGTEAFF.

The V and J genes are TRBV7-3 and TRBJ2-4; a possible D gene is TRBD2 (6 bases). This CDR3 comprises 14 residues. Trimming took off 4 bases at V and 3 bases at J, with 10 bases between the two ends. Germline V gene sequence: CDR1 SGHTA, CDR2 FQGTGA. The CDR3 DNA is TGTGCCAGCAGCTCGGGGGTTGGCAAAAACATTCAGTACTTC. Amino acids: CASSSGVGKNIQYF.

This sequence joins TRBV27 and TRBJ2-7; the D is unclear. The germline V gene encodes CDR1 MNHEY and CDR2 SMNVEV (reference sequence). V was trimmed by 4 bases and J by 0 bases, leaving 16 bases between them. This CDR3 contains 16 residues. The CDR3, as DNA: TGTGCCAGCAGTTCCCGCAGGTTCCCAACCTCCTACGAGCAGTACTTC. It specifies CASSSRRFPTSYEQYF.

This clonotype was seen repeatedly, ten times or more. The rearrangement links TRBV6-1 to TRBJ2-6, with a weak D call TRBD2 (5 bases). CDR1 MNHNS and CDR2 SASEGT come from the germline V gene. V dropped 3 bases and J dropped 0 bases, with 12 bases sitting between them. The CDR3 loop spans 17 amino acids. Here the CDR3 DNA reads TGTGCCAGCAGTGAGAGGACTTTCTTCTCTGGGGCCAACGTCCTGACTTTC. It specifies CASSERTFFSGANVLTF.

V gene TRBV6-1 combines with J gene TRBJ2-5, with D possibly matching TRBD1 (5 bases). In germline, CDR1 is MNHNS, CDR2 SASEGT. This CDR3 has 15 amino acids. Trimming took off 1 base at V and 2 bases at J, with 11 bases between the two ends. The CDR3 bases are TGTGCCAGCAGTGAAGACTGGGGCTCTCAAGAGACCCAGTACTTC. Its translation: CASSEDWGSQETQYF.

The table lists this clonotype with a count of one. This sequence joins TRBV20-1 and TRBJ1-5, with D unclear. Germline values: CDR1 DFQATT, CDR2 SNEGSKA (reference sequence). The CDR3 contains 13 residues. V was trimmed by 1 base and J by 0 bases, leaving 4 bases between them. The CDR3 DNA is TGCAGTGCTAGAGTTAATAGCAATCAGCCCCAGCATTTT. Its translation is CSARVNSNQPQHF.

This clonotype has at least ten counts. The chain is built from TRBV10-3 and TRBJ1-4; D perhaps matches TRBD1 (5 bases). The ends were cut back, 3 bases at V and 8 bases at J, with 19 bases in the middle. CDR1 and CDR2 (germline): ENHRY, SYGVKD. The CDR3 consists of 16 residues. CDR3 coding DNA: TGTGCCATCAGTGACGCCATGGGGCGCCTTGGGGAAAAACTGTTTTTT. This sequence encodes CAISDAMGRLGEKLFF.

Ten or more counts support this clonotype. J is TRBJ1-5 and V is TRBV27, with D possibly being TRBD1 (6 bases). The germline CDR1 and CDR2 sequences are MNHEY and SMNVEV (reference sequence). The CDR3 sequence is 13 residues long. The V end was cut by 5 bases, the J end by 4 bases, with 9 bases between. CDR3 DNA sequence: TGTGCCAGCAGTGGACAGTTGAATCAGCCCCAGCATTTT. Amino acid sequence: CASSGQLNQPQHF.

This clonotype has just a few counts. The genes are TRBV2 and TRBJ2-4; D unresolved. The germline V gene has CDR1 SNHLY and CDR2 FYNNEI. V was clipped by 6 bases and J by 7 bases, with 16 bases between them. The CDR3 is 14 residues long. CDR3: CASSSETRLNIQYF. CDR3 bases: TGTGCCAGCAGCTCCGAGACTCGGCTGAACATTCAGTACTTC.